This TCR beta chain was captured in a study of T cells in Graves' hyperthyroidism and ophthalmopathy. Ophthalmopathy patients showed a Clinical Activity Score of at least 3, NOSPECS grade of at least 4 and duration under 3 months. For the diagnoses, clinical symptoms, serum thyroxine and TRAb, thyroid ultrasound and orbital computed tomography were used. The PBMCs had their origin in less than 13 ml of fresh peripheral blood. This clonotype has a count of ten or more. Antigen unknown. This CDR3 comprises 20 residues. V was clipped by 7 bases and J by 0 bases; unmatched bases: 21. Germline lookup yields CDR1 DFQATT and CDR2 SNEGSKA (reference sequence). The TCR beta CDR3 regions underwent amplification using RNA transcripts as the source. In the first-round RT-PCR of the TCR CDR3, the HTBI primer set was used. Each CDR3 protein is one row after TCRdb ran MiXCR on the multiplex PCR reads. This table holds a few hundred thousand distinct CDR3 sequences, more than 12% found once.

Regarding the study as a whole: Within blood appeared most thyroid clonotypes that had expanded above 0.001.

This TCR was sampled from a woman in her twenties or thirties with Graves' ophthalmopathy. The genes are TRBV20-1 and TRBJ2-1, with 10 nucleotides matching TRBD2. Sequencing was carried out using blood. Here the CDR3 reads CSVNPGRLAGVIFSYNEQFF. DNA of the CDR3: TGCAGTGTCAACCCTGGTAGGCTAGCGGGGGTTATCTTCTCCTACAATGAGCAGTTCTTC.